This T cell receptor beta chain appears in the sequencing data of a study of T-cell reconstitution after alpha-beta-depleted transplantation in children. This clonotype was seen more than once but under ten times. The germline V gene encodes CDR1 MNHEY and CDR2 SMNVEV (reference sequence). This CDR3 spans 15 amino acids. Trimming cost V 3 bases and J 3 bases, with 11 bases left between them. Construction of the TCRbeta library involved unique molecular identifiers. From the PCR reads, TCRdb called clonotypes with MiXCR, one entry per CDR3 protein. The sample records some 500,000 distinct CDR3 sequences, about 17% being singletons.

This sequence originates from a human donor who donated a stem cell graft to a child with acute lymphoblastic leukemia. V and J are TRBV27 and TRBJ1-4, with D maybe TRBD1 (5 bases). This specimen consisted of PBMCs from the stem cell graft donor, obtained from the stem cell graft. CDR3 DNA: TGTGCCAGCAGTTTGGAGAGGACATCTAATGAAAAACTGTTTTTT. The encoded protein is CASSLERTSNEKLFF.